This TCR beta chain was observed in a study of shared clonotypes between healthy human individuals. Study-wide results and limits: For naive CD4 cells, approximately 4.8% of clonotypes were shared across a few donors.

CD8 cells regarded as naive lacked CD45RO, were positively chosen for CCR7, and omitted terminally differentiated effector memory CD45RA+ cells. All donors were Caucasian adults living in Nashville, Tennessee. The CDR3 totals 15 residues. Germline lookup yields CDR1 MNHEY and CDR2 SVGAGI. Trimming left V 0 bases short and J 3 bases short, with 12 bases between. Assay used: immunoSEQ multiplex PCR; TCRdb lists only in-frame clones, some missing. Found here are about 1,800,000 clones, about 95% of them singletons; the top ten hold 0.9% to 1.5%. With regard to this clone: What it binds is not known.

V gene TRBV6-5 combines with J gene TRBJ2-7; possibly TRBD1 for D (5 bases). The source material was naive CD8+ T cells sorted from blood. This clonotype originated in a man between 18 and 35 years old in good health. The CDR3 DNA follows: TGTGCCAGCAGTTACTCACGGACAACTGGCTACGAGCAGTACTTC. It translates to CASSYSRTTGYEQYF.